This is a list of T cell receptor beta chains from one sample in a study of CD8 T cells in Susac syndrome. MiXCR, run by TCRdb on the immunoSEQ multiplex PCR reads, gives a single entry per CDR3 protein. The profile shows approximately 70,000 distinct CDR3 sequences, roughly 94% of them singletons. Sequencing was carried out using CD8+ T cells from PBMCs. The source is a human donor in good health. Both conserved end residues are part of each CDR3. The order of the fields is clone size, CDR3 length, J gene, V gene, D gene, CDR3 DNA, CDR3 protein. The D gene is left open where the match is weak. The size field is filled for only some rows; it gives once, few, many or a size class.

NA	13	TRBJ2-5	TRBV9	TRBD2	TGTGCCAGCAGCGTAACTAGCGGGGCGACCCAGTACTTC	CASSVTSGATQYF
few	14	TRBJ1-6	TRBV27	NA	TGTGCCAGCAGTCCCCAGGGCGGGAATTCACCCCTCCACTTT	CASSPQGGNSPLHF
NA	15	TRBJ1-2	TRBV24-1	TRBD1	TGTGCCACCAGTGACCAACCAGGGGGCGTCTATGGCTACACCTTC	CATSDQPGGVYGYTF
NA	13	TRBJ1-6	TRBV7-2	NA	TGTGCCAGCAGCTTAGTAAATTCATCACCCCTCCACTTT	CASSLVNSSPLHF
NA	13	TRBJ1-2	TRBV9	NA	TGTGCCAGCAGCACCGGGACTCTCGGTGGCTACACCTTC	CASSTGTLGGYTF
NA	11	TRBJ2-5	TRBV21-1	NA	TGTGCCAGCAGGGTTAAAGAGACCCAGTACTTC	CASRVKETQYF
NA	14	TRBJ2-2	TRBV15	NA	TGTGCCACCGGGACCCCTGGGAGCACCGGGGAGCTGTTTTTT	CATGTPGSTGELFF
NA	15	TRBJ2-2	TRBV9	NA	TGTGCCAGCAGCGTAGATGTCAGGGGAGGCGGGGAGCTGTTTTTT	CASSVDVRGGGELFF
NA	17	TRBJ2-6	TRBV12-3/TRBV12-4	TRBD1	TGTGCCAGCAGACCCGGGACAGGGGGCCCTGGGGCCAACGTCCTGACTTTC	CASRPGTGGPGANVLTF
NA	12	TRBJ1-1	TRBV20-1	NA	TGCAGTGCCCTGACAGTACCCACTGAAGCTTTCTTT	CSALTVPTEAFF
few	16	TRBJ1-1	TRBV5-1	NA	TGCGCCAGCAGCCCGGAGCAGGGCTGGGAGGACACTGAAGCTTTCTTT	CASSPEQGWEDTEAFF
once	15	TRBJ2-3	TRBV18	TRBD1	TGTGCCAGCTCACCCGGGGACAGCTACACAGATACGCAGTATTTT	CASSPGDSYTDTQYF
NA	19	TRBJ2-1	TRBV3-1	TRBD2	TGTGCCAGCAGCCAAGATGCACTAGCGGGGGGGTCGTGGGGTGGTGAGCAGTTCTTC	CASSQDALAGGSWGGEQFF
NA	14	TRBJ1-2	TRBV4-1	NA	TGCGCCAGCAGCCAAGATCGGGCAGGGTATGGCTACACCTTC	CASSQDRAGYGYTF
NA	17	TRBJ2-4	TRBV7-8	NA	TGTGCCAGCAGCGCCACAGAGGGGAGCTTAGCCAAAAACATTCAGTACTTC	CASSATEGSLAKNIQYF
NA	11	TRBJ2-2	TRBV6-5	NA	TGTGCCAGCAGTTGGGGCGGGGAGCTGTTTTTT	CASSWGGELFF
NA	14	TRBJ2-3	TRBV29-1	NA	TGCAGCGCCCCTCAGAGGGGATATTCGGATACGCAGTATTTT	CSAPQRGYSDTQYF
NA	13	TRBJ1-2	TRBV7-2	NA	TGTGCCAGCAGAAACGACATTAACTATGGCTACACCTTC	CASRNDINYGYTF
NA	12	TRBJ1-1	TRBV4-3	NA	TGCGCCAGCAGCCCCGGCGGGGCTGAAGCTTTCTTT	CASSPGGAEAFF
NA	12	TRBJ1-1	TRBV29-1	TRBD1	TGCAGCGGAAGGGACAGCCGTACTGAAGCTTTCTTT	CSGRDSRTEAFF
NA	13	TRBJ1-1	TRBV24-1	NA	TGTGCCACCAGTGCTGGCCTGAACACTGAAGCTTTCTTT	CATSAGLNTEAFF
NA	13	TRBJ2-6	TRBV28	NA	TGTGCCAGCAGACCAAACGGGGCCAACGTCCTGACTTTC	CASRPNGANVLTF